This T cell receptor (beta chain) came from a study of blood T cells in healthy people across ages. Findings and limits, study-wide: No one knew whether donors had CMV, which possibly confounded expanded clonotype changes. Diversity was higher, and naive CD4+ cells more numerous, in long-lived donors than in aged donors.

Germline-derived CDR1 and CDR2 are ENHRY and SYGVKD. The CDR3 consists of 12 residues. V lost 4 bases, J lost 5 bases, and 8 bases lay in between. A second PCR of roughly 7 to 11 cycles used a sample-barcoded 5' primer and a J-beta primer mix. The template-switch adaptor was a 5' adaptor with 12 random nucleotides. It tagged each cDNA molecule. TCRdb re-called the 5' RACE reads with MiXCR, one entry per CDR3 protein. The sample lists roughly 800,000 distinct CDR3 sequences, roughly 25% seen once, with about 2.9% in the top ten. A note on this clonotype: Its specificity is unknown.

These same records also appear under a second study, on T cells of mothers and their children.

The V and J genes are TRBV10-3 and TRBJ2-5; no definite D call. The source material was blood. The TCR was taken from a boy between 10 and 17 years old in good health. The CDR3 nucleotides are TGTGCCATCAGTGGAGATTCGGAGACCCAGTACTTC. Translated, it gives CAISGDSETQYF.